A single sample is the source of the 27 T cell receptor beta chains below, sequenced in a study of T-cell memory formation after mild COVID-19. TCRdb ran MiXCR on the 5' RACE reads and lists one entry per CDR3 protein. The sample holds 250,000 to 350,000 distinct CDR3 sequences, more than 15% seen once. Sequencing was done on a sample of PBMCs or a T cell subset sorted from them (not recorded which). Receptors originate from a man in his late teens or twenties who had mild COVID-19 (a few samples of this study predate the infection). Cell type and time point are not known.

The chain couples TRBV4-1 to TRBJ1-4; TRBD1 agrees at 11 bases. CDR1 is MGHRA and CDR2 is YSYEKL in the germline V gene. The J segment lost 7 bases and the V segment lost 1 base, leaving 2 bases of the junction unmatched. The CDR3 sequence is 15 residues long. The CDR3 DNA reads TGCGCCAGCAGCCAAGTCGGACAGGGGGCTGAAAAACTGTTTTTT. This encodes CASSQVGQGAEKLFF.

This sequence joins TRBV2 and TRBJ1-1, with D hard to call. The CDR3 spans 14 residues. The V gene lost 6 bases and the J gene lost 12 bases, with 23 bases spanning the gap. Looked up from germline, CDR1 is SNHLY and CDR2 is FYNNEI. The CDR3 is CASRPWRENLVTFF. The DNA for the CDR3 is TGTGCCAGCAGACCCTGGAGGGAGAATCTGGTCACTTTCTTT. Together with reference TRBV2 and TRBJ1-1, the CDR3 gives the full variable domain: EPEVTQTPSHQVTQMGQEVILRCVPISNHLYFYWYRQILGQKVEFLVSFYNNEISEKSEIFDDQFSVERPDGSNFTLKIRSTKLEDSAMYFCASRPWRENLVTFFGQGTRLTVV.

In its sample, this clonotype was seen many times. The junction shows a germline mismatch at one end, possibly a read error. V is TRBV5-1 and J is TRBJ1-1; 8 nucleotides match TRBD1. CDR3 length equals 13 residues. CDR1 is SGHRS and CDR2 is YFSETQ in the germline V gene. The CDR3, as DNA: TGCGCCAGCACCTTGGGACAGGCAACTGAAGCTTTCTTT. The encoded protein is CASTLGQATEAFF.

This clonotype came up a few times. The V and J genes are TRBV20-1 and TRBJ2-1; 8 bases are a match to TRBD2. The germline CDR1 and CDR2 sequences are DFQATT and SNEGSKA (reference sequence). The CDR3 extends over 15 amino acids. J gave up 4 bases and V 2 bases, and 7 bases lay outside the gene matches. CDR3 in amino acids: CSARPRLAGYNEQFF. The CDR3 bases are TGCAGTGCTAGACCTCGGCTAGCGGGTTACAATGAGCAGTTCTTC.

This clonotype has just a few counts. The chain has TRBV13 and TRBJ2-3, with 8 bases lining up with TRBD2. The CDR3 is 16 amino acids. Trimming removed 5 bases from V and 2 bases from J; junction bases left unmatched: 9. Germline lookup yields CDR1 PRHDT and CDR2 FYEKMQ (reference sequence). CDR3 residues: CASSSSSGGTTDTQYF. In DNA, the CDR3 is TGTGCCAGCAGCAGCAGCAGCGGGGGCACCACAGATACGCAGTATTTT.

The sample holds a few counts of this clonotype. The rearrangement uses TRBV18 and TRBJ2-2; no reliable D call. The CDR3 totals 12 residues. V lost 5 bases and J 3 bases, leaving 4 bases between the germline ends. Germline-derived CDR1 and CDR2 are KGHSH and LQKENI. CDR3 coding DNA: TGTGCCAGCTCAGGGGACACCGGGGAGCTGTTTTTT. It codes for CASSGDTGELFF.

This chain uses TRBV5-1 with TRBJ2-7, with D possibly called TRBD1 or TRBD2 (5 bases each). The V end lost 0 bases, the J end lost 6 bases, and 16 bases lay between the germline ends. The CDR3 sequence is 15 residues long. CDR1 and CDR2 from the germline V gene are SGHRS and YFSETQ. The CDR3 here is CASSLVGRGAPEQYF. CDR3 DNA: TGCGCCAGCAGCTTGGTGGGTAGAGGGGCCCCCGAGCAGTACTTC.

This chain links TRBV7-8 with TRBJ1-2, with D uncertain. Per the germline V gene, CDR1 is SGHVS and CDR2 is FQNEAQ. This CDR3 comprises 16 residues. The V end was cut by 5 bases, the J end by 8 bases, with 24 bases between. The CDR3 nucleotides read TGTGCCAGCAGCCCCCTACGGATGGCGGGCCGGGGAGGCTACACCTTC. Its translation is CASSPLRMAGRGGYTF.

This chain connects TRBV19 to TRBJ1-1; tentatively, D is TRBD1 (5 bases). Germline V gives CDR1 LNHDA, CDR2 SQIVND (reference sequence). The length of the CDR3 is 14 residues. Trimming cost V 9 bases and J 1 base, with 15 bases left between them. The CDR3, as DNA: TGTGCCAGCAGGGATGGACCGACGAACACTGAAGCTTTCTTT. It codes for CASRDGPTNTEAFF.

The rearrangement joins TRBV5-1 to TRBJ1-1, with a weak D call TRBD1 (5 bases). The CDR3 spans 18 residues. V was pared by 0 bases and J by 2 bases, with 20 bases between. CDR1 SGHRS and CDR2 YFSETQ come from the germline V gene. The CDR3 DNA reads as TGCGCCAGCAGCTTGGATGGGTTCCCAAGGGGTCCAAACACTGAAGCTTTCTTT. Its translation is CASSLDGFPRGPNTEAFF.

This clonotype has just a few counts. The chain is built from TRBV3-1 and TRBJ1-4; 7 bases map to TRBD1. The junction had 9 bases not matched to a gene; V was cut back by 4 bases and J by 7 bases. The CDR3 totals 15 residues. Per the germline V gene, CDR1 is LGHDT and CDR2 is YNNKEL (reference sequence). CDR3 region: CASSLRQGLFEKLFF. For the CDR3, the DNA is TGTGCCAGCAGCCTACGACAGGGTCTTTTTGAAAAACTGTTTTTT.

The chain combines TRBV14 with TRBJ2-7, with D possibly TRBD1 on 6 matching bases. Trimming shortened V by 1 base and J by 3 bases, and 13 bases separated the two germline ends. This CDR3 is built from 15 residues. Germline CDR1 reads SGHDN; CDR2 reads FVKESK. Here the CDR3 reads CASSQVDRTLYEQYF. In DNA, the CDR3 is TGTGCCAGCAGCCAAGTCGACAGGACTCTCTACGAGCAGTACTTC.

This chain connects TRBV6-5 to TRBJ2-5; 15 nucleotides align to TRBD2. The V and J ends lost 5 bases and 4 bases, in that order; junction bases with no gene match: 8. CDR1 is MNHEY, CDR2 SVGAGI, per germline. CDR3 length equals 17 residues. CDR3 sequence (DNA): TGTGCCAGCAGTCGGACTAGCGGGGGGGCCTCGCTAGAGACCCAGTACTTC. Its protein is CASSRTSGGASLETQYF.

The chain uses TRBV29-1 and TRBJ2-2; TRBD1 or TRBD2 may be the D gene (5 bases each). CDR1 SQVTM and CDR2 ANQGSEA come from the germline V gene. V lost 7 bases and J 3 bases, leaving 15 bases between the germline ends. CDR3 size: 14 residues. CDR3 nucleotides: TGCAGCGCCTCGATTGGGACGGACACCGGGGAGCTGTTTTTT. Translated: CSASIGTDTGELFF.

The chain couples TRBV24-1 to TRBJ1-2; 10 nucleotides agree with TRBD1. Germline V lookup: CDR1 KGHDR, CDR2 SFDVKD. This CDR3 has 13 amino acids. The trim removed 5 bases at V and 8 bases at J, leaving 4 bases unmatched. CDR3 region: CATSAGTGVGYTF. The CDR3 nucleotides are TGTGCCACCAGTGCGGGGACAGGGGTAGGCTACACCTTC.

This clonotype was found a few times. The chain recombines TRBV7-2 with TRBJ1-2; D uncertain. V was trimmed by 3 bases and J by 4 bases, leaving 9 bases between them. This CDR3 region has 13 residues. CDR1 SGHTA and CDR2 FQGNSA come from the germline V gene. In DNA form, the CDR3 reads TGTGCCAGCAGCTTGTACAGCCCCTATGGCTACACCTTC. As protein: CASSLYSPYGYTF. The full variable domain, completed using reference TRBV7-2 and TRBJ1-2, is GAGVSQSPSNKVTEKGKDVELRCDPISGHTALYWYRQSLGQGLEFLIYFQGNSAPDKSGLPSDRFSAERTGGSVSTLTIQRTQQEDSAVYLCASSLYSPYGYTFGSGTRLTVV.

This clonotype was found a few times. The chain couples TRBV4-1 to TRBJ2-2, with D unresolved. The CDR3 covers 15 residues. The V end lost 4 bases, the J end lost 4 bases, and 13 bases lay between the germline ends. CDR1 and CDR2 from the germline V gene are MGHRA and YSYEKL. The CDR3 here is CASSPHPPVTGELFF. CDR3 nucleotides: TGCGCCAGCAGCCCCCACCCCCCCGTCACCGGGGAGCTGTTTTTT.

This clonotype was seen more than once but under ten times. V and J are TRBV15 and TRBJ2-6; D might be TRBD2 (6 bases). This CDR3 contains 15 residues. With 4 bases removed from V and 4 bases from J, the gap between germline ends came to 11 bases. Per germline, CDR1 LNHNV and CDR2 YYDKDF (reference sequence). The CDR3 nucleotides are TGTGCCACCAGCATTCGGGGGTCCGGGGCCAACGTCCTGACTTTC. It is translated as CATSIRGSGANVLTF.

This clonotype was detected a few times. The chain recombines TRBV7-9 with TRBJ1-2, with D perhaps TRBD1 (5 bases). CDR1 SEHNR and CDR2 FQNEAQ come from the germline V gene (reference sequence). This CDR3 is 13 amino acids long. V was trimmed by 1 base and J by 7 bases, leaving 10 bases between them. In DNA, the CDR3 is TGTGCCAGCAGCTTAGAGTACAGGCTTGGCTACACCTTC. The encoded protein is CASSLEYRLGYTF.

This rearrangement joins TRBV20-1 to TRBJ2-4; 8 bases match TRBD2. Germline V CDR1 and CDR2: DFQATT, SNEGSKA (reference sequence). The CDR3 sequence is 16 residues long. Trimming cost V 1 base and J 4 bases; bases outside gene matches: 9. The CDR3 here is CSARARSASGKNIQYF. CDR3 nucleotides: TGCAGTGCTAGAGCCAGATCTGCTAGCGGGAAAAACATTCAGTACTTC.

This clonotype turned up a few times. V gene TRBV11-2 combines with J gene TRBJ1-2; D gene uncertain. In germline, CDR1 is SGHAT, CDR2 FQNNGV. Trimming took 0 bases from V and 8 from J, leaving 16 bases between them. The CDR3 length is 15 residues. The CDR3 here is CASSLDVGGSRGYTF. The CDR3 nucleotides read TGTGCCAGCAGCTTAGATGTGGGAGGGAGCCGCGGCTACACCTTC.

The rearrangement uses TRBV5-4 and TRBJ1-5, with a possible D match to TRBD1 (6 bases). Germline V lookup: CDR1 SGHNT, CDR2 YYREEE (reference sequence). The CDR3 length is 16 residues. The V and J ends lost 4 bases and 2 bases respectively, with 16 bases between them. Written as DNA, the CDR3 is TGTGCCAGCAGCGGGGGCCCCGACACCGGCAATCAGCCCCAGCATTTT. Protein sequence: CASSGGPDTGNQPQHF.

This clonotype was seen only a few times. V gene TRBV10-1 combines with J gene TRBJ2-1; a possible D gene is TRBD2 (5 bases). The V gene lost 0 bases and the J gene lost 0 bases, with 9 bases spanning the gap. CDR1 and CDR2 from the germline V gene are WNHNN and SYGVQD (reference sequence). This CDR3 contains 16 residues. The CDR3 protein is CASSESPGGSYNEQFF. The CDR3 bases are TGCGCCAGCAGTGAGTCGCCCGGAGGCTCCTACAATGAGCAGTTCTTC.

This clonotype was counted a few times. J is TRBJ2-7 and V is TRBV10-3; D unresolved. This CDR3 has 14 amino acids. The germline V gene encodes CDR1 ENHRY and CDR2 SYGVKD. The V end lost 0 bases, the J end lost 3 bases, and 9 bases lay between the germline ends. In DNA form, the CDR3 reads TGTGCCATCAGTGAGTCTAGCAGTAGCTACGAGCAGTACGTC. It specifies CAISESSSSYEQYV.

This clonotype was observed a handful of times. The rearrangement joins TRBV6-2 or TRBV6-3 to TRBJ2-1, with TRBD2 matching over 9 bases. Germline CDR1 MNHEY, CDR2 SVGEGT. V trimming: 5 bases; J trimming: 9 bases; junction bases outside the gene matches: 5. CDR3 length equals 13 residues. For the CDR3, the DNA is TGTGCCAGCAGTCAGACTAGCGGAGGTGAGCAGTTCTTC. It is translated as CASSQTSGGEQFF.

The chain uses TRBV18 and TRBJ2-3; 9 nucleotides align to TRBD1. The CDR3 runs to 15 residues. The V segment lost 3 bases and the J segment 4 bases; nucleotides outside the gene matches: 5. In germline, CDR1 is KGHSH, CDR2 LQKENI. The CDR3 nucleotides are TGTGCCAGCTCACCCACAGGGGGCGGTGCAGATACGCAGTATTTT. Residues: CASSPTGGGADTQYF.

This clonotype was detected many times. The gene calls are TRBV6-2 or TRBV6-3 and TRBJ1-2, with unresolved D. The CDR3 is 13 amino acids. Germline CDR1 MNHEY, CDR2 SVGEGT. V was cut by 8 bases and J by 0 bases, with 10 bases left in between. The CDR3 region is CASWTLANYGYTF. The CDR3 DNA reads TGTGCCAGCTGGACGCTAGCTAACTATGGCTACACCTTC.